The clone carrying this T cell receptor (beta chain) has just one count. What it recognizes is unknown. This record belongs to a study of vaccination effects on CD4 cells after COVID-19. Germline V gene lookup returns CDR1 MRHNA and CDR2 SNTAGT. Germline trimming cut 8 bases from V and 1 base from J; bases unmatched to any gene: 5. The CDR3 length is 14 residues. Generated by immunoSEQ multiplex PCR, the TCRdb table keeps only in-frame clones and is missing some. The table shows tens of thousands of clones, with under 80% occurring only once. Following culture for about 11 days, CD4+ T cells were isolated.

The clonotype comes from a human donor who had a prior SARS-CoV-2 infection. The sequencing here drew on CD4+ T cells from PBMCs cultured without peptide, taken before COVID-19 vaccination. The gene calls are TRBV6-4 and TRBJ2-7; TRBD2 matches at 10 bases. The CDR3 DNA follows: TGTGCCAGCGACACAGCGGGAGGGTCCTACGAGCAGTACTTC. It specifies CASDTAGGSYEQYF.